The 5 T cell receptor beta chains below come from one sample, sequenced in a study of T-cell reconstitution after alpha-beta-depleted transplantation in children. The authors prepared the TCRbeta library with unique molecular identifiers. TCRdb processed the PCR reads anew with MiXCR; each CDR3 protein has one entry. Among some 350,000 distinct CDR3 sequences listed, 15% to 20% were seen once. Specimen: PBMCs, mostly from graft donor cells, collected 360 days after TCRalphabeta/CD19-depleted stem cell transplant. The receptors derive from a male patient aged 2-10 years who had a stem cell transplant for acute lymphoblastic leukemia, so the T cells may come from the graft donor.

Only a few counts were recorded for this clonotype. The rearrangement uses TRBV27 and TRBJ2-3, with D perhaps matching TRBD2 (6 bases). V shed 0 bases and J shed 0 bases, with 10 bases lying between them. The CDR3 covers 16 residues. CDR1 and CDR2 (germline): MNHEY, SMNVEV (reference sequence). This chain's CDR3 is CASSLSGGRSTDTQYF. CDR3 bases: TGTGCCAGCAGTTTATCTGGGGGGAGAAGCACAGATACGCAGTATTTT.

This clonotype showed up just a few times. The chain is built from TRBV4-1 and TRBJ2-4; 8 bases line up with TRBD2. V lost 8 bases, J lost 3 bases, and 6 bases stayed unmatched. This CDR3 is 14 amino acids long. In germline, CDR1 is MGHRA, CDR2 YSYEKL. CDR3 protein: CASSGTRSKNIQYF. The CDR3 DNA is TGCGCCAGCTCCGGGACTAGGAGCAAAAACATTCAGTACTTC.

This clonotype was observed at least ten times. The chain is built from TRBV12-3 or TRBV12-4 and TRBJ2-7; 7 nucleotides align to TRBD1. The CDR3 contains 14 residues. J gave up 3 bases and V 1 base, and 3 bases lay outside the gene matches. The DNA for the CDR3 is TGTGCCAGCAGTTTAGGGGACAGCTACTACGAGCAGTACTTC. This encodes CASSLGDSYYEQYF.

This sequence joins TRBV20-1 and TRBJ2-3; tentatively, D is TRBD2 (7 bases). CDR1 is DFQATT and CDR2 is SNEGSKA in the germline V gene (reference sequence). V was clipped by 5 bases and J by 10 bases, with 13 bases between them. This CDR3 is 11 amino acids long. CDR3 in amino acids: CSADRGGSQYF. DNA of the CDR3: TGCAGTGCTGATAGGGGGGGTTCGCAGTATTTT.

The chain has TRBV28 and TRBJ1-6; D perhaps matches TRBD1 (5 bases). CDR1 and CDR2 (germline): MDHEN, SYDVKM. The CDR3 spans 15 residues. V shed 5 bases and J shed 7 bases, with 15 bases lying between them. The CDR3 DNA reads as TGTGCCAGCAGTCGCCCTCTGGGGCTAAATTCACCCCTCCACTTT. Its protein product is CASSRPLGLNSPLHF.